One and the same sample provided the 30 T cell receptor beta chains below, sequenced in a study of beta chain features in type 1 diabetes. Sequenced material consisted of expressed TCRB transcripts (all of the isolated RNA was reverse transcribed). Assay: immunoSEQ multiplex PCR; the TCRdb copy retains only in-frame clones and omits some. This sample carries some 160,000 clones, about 10% of them seen once, and the ten largest clones take roughly 0.7%. Study-wide results and limits: Shorter TCRB CDR3s, moderately but significantly so, were found in Type 1 diabetes patients in all four CD4+ subsets.

Antigens for these TCRs are unknown. The sequenced sample consisted of central memory CD4+ T cells from blood. Every receptor here comes from a woman aged 25 to 39 with type 1 diabetes.

CDR3 nucleotides: TGTGCCGGCGCGCCGGGTTTAGCAGCGCAAGAGACCCAGTACTTC. Translated, it gives CAGAPGLAAQETQYF. The gene calls are TRBV7-8 and TRBJ2-5, with D unresolved. CDR3 length: 15 amino acids. Per the germline V gene, CDR1 is SGHVS and CDR2 is FQNEAQ. V lost 11 bases to trimming and J lost 2 bases, with 21 bases between them.

This clone was counted a few times. Other DNA sequences in this sample translate to the same CDR3. The V call is TRBV7-9, the J call TRBJ1-1, with TRBD1 matching over 7 bases. The CDR3 covers 15 residues. The germline gives CDR1 SEHNR, CDR2 FQNEAQ (reference sequence). V gave up 4 bases and J gave up 1 base; unmatched junction bases: 6. The CDR3 sequence: CASSSTRQGNTEAFF. CDR3 in DNA: TGTGCCAGCAGCTCCACAAGACAGGGGAACACTGAAGCTTTCTTT.

J is TRBJ2-5 and V is TRBV19; 10 nucleotides agree with TRBD1. Germline lookup yields CDR1 LNHDA and CDR2 SQIVND (reference sequence). V lost 7 bases and J lost 5; bases outside the gene matches: 13. The CDR3 runs 16 residues. CDR3 region: CASTGQGLTGQETQYF. The CDR3 DNA follows: TGTGCCAGTACGGGACAGGGGCTTACCGGGCAGGAGACCCAGTACTTC.

The chain joins TRBV30 to TRBJ1-1, with 7 bases lining up with TRBD1. V was clipped by 1 base and J by 0 bases; unmatched bases: 2. CDR1 GTSNPN and CDR2 SVGIG come from the germline V gene (reference sequence). This CDR3 region has 14 residues. DNA for the CDR3: TGTGCCTGGAGTGAGGGACAGATGAACACTGAAGCTTTCTTT. Protein: CAWSEGQMNTEAFF.

The genes are TRBV7-9 and TRBJ2-1, with 11 positions matching TRBD2. The V and J ends lost 8 bases and 7 bases, in that order; junction bases with no gene match: 4. Germline V gene data show CDR1 as SEHNR and CDR2 as FQNEAQ (reference sequence). This CDR3 contains 13 residues. The CDR3 sequence: CASLTSGTNEQFF. Here the CDR3 DNA reads TGTGCCAGCCTGACTAGCGGGACGAATGAGCAGTTCTTC. The variable domain in full, with the rest retrieved from reference TRBV7-9 and TRBJ2-1, is DTGVSQNPRHKITKRGQNVTFRCDPISEHNRLYWYRQTLGQGPEFLTYFQNEAQLEKSRLLSDRFSAERPKGSFSTLEIQRTEQGDSAMYLCASLTSGTNEQFFGPGTRLTVL.

This clone was counted a few times. CDR3 sequence (DNA): TGTGCCACCGGACTAGCGGGAACCGAGACCCAGTACTTC. Its translation is CATGLAGTETQYF. The rearrangement uses TRBV6-6 and TRBJ2-5, with 12 bases aligning to TRBD2. The CDR3 contains 13 residues. Per the germline V gene, CDR1 is MNHNY and CDR2 is SVGAGI (reference sequence). The V segment lost 10 bases and the J segment 5 bases; nucleotides outside the gene matches: 5.

This clone came up a few times. Other DNA sequences within the sample encode an identical CDR3. The J gene is TRBJ2-3, the V gene TRBV29-1; D is unclear. The V gene's germline CDR1 is SQVTM and CDR2 ANQGSEA. The CDR3 is made up of 16 amino acids. Trimming took off 1 base at V and 0 bases at J, with 14 bases between the two ends. CDR3 DNA sequence: TGCAGCGTTGAAGTGGCAGCGAAAGCTAGCACAGATACGCAGTATTTT. It is translated as CSVEVAAKASTDTQYF.

This chain uses TRBV7-3 with TRBJ2-1; 10 bases line up with TRBD2. In germline, CDR1 is SGHTA, CDR2 FQGTGA. With V trimmed by 2 bases and J by 5 bases, 3 bases remained unmatched. CDR3 size: 15 residues. The CDR3 nucleotides read TGTGCCAGCAGCTTAGGGACTAGCGCTCACAATGAGCAGTTCTTC. This gives the protein CASSLGTSAHNEQFF.

The table lists this clone with many counts. This chain links TRBV4-2 with TRBJ2-5, with 7 bases that match TRBD2. The germline gives CDR1 LGHNA, CDR2 YNFKEQ. The CDR3 is 15 residues long. J gave up 2 bases and V 2 bases, and 5 bases lay outside the gene matches. CDR3 amino acids: CASSQRRLAQETQYF. The CDR3 coding sequence is TGTGCCAGCAGCCAACGCAGACTAGCTCAAGAGACCCAGTACTTC.

This clone was seen only a few times. The chain combines TRBV9 with TRBJ2-6; D possibly corresponds to TRBD1 (6 bases). The CDR3 loop spans 17 amino acids. CDR1 is SGDLS, CDR2 YYNGEE, per germline. The V end was cut by 4 bases, the J end by 0 bases, with 14 bases between. Here the CDR3 reads CASSIGTLSSGANVLTF. DNA of the CDR3: TGTGCCAGCAGCATCGGGACACTGAGCTCTGGGGCCAACGTCCTGACTTTC.

This clone has at least ten counts. This rearrangement joins TRBV13 to TRBJ2-1; 9 positions match TRBD1. The CDR3 runs to 14 residues. The trim removed 5 bases at V and 10 bases at J, leaving 9 bases unmatched. Germline V lookup: CDR1 PRHDT, CDR2 FYEKMQ (reference sequence). CDR3 amino acids: CASSHRDRAEEQFF. The CDR3 DNA reads as TGTGCCAGCAGCCACCGGGACAGGGCGGAGGAGCAGTTCTTC.

The V gene is TRBV10-3, the J gene TRBJ2-5, with TRBD2 matching over 10 bases. Germline lookup yields CDR1 ENHRY and CDR2 SYGVKD. This CDR3 has 17 residues. V lost 5 bases and J lost 0; bases outside the gene matches: 9. For the CDR3, the DNA is TGTGCCATCAGTTCCGGGACTAGCGCAGGGGACCAAGAGACCCAGTACTTC. Translated, it gives CAISSGTSAGDQETQYF.

This chain uses TRBV29-1 with TRBJ2-3; D perhaps matches TRBD2 (5 bases). CDR1 SQVTM and CDR2 ANQGSEA come from the germline V gene. The CDR3 consists of 13 residues. The V end lost 3 bases, the J end lost 2 bases, and 9 bases lay between the germline ends. CDR3 amino acids: CSVDEGYTDTQYF. The CDR3, as DNA: TGCAGCGTTGACGAGGGATACACAGATACGCAGTATTTT.

The genes are TRBV27 and TRBJ1-2, with 7 bases matching TRBD1. V lost 5 bases to trimming and J lost 3 bases; unmatched junction nucleotides: 12. CDR3 length equals 16 residues. CDR1 is MNHEY and CDR2 is SMNVEV in the germline V gene (reference sequence). The CDR3 is CASSLRQGIGYYGYTF. The CDR3 coding sequence is TGTGCCAGCAGTCTAAGACAGGGAATTGGGTACTATGGCTACACCTTC.

This chain joins TRBV4-2 and TRBJ1-1; D call uncertain. CDR1 and CDR2 from the germline V gene are LGHNA and YNFKEQ. V was cut by 1 base and J by 0 bases, with 15 bases left in between. The CDR3 spans 17 residues. In DNA form, the CDR3 reads TGTGCCAGCAGCCAAGGCGGGGTTGCAGATATGAACACTGAAGCTTTCTTT. Translation gives CASSQGGVADMNTEAFF.

This clone showed up just a few times. This sequence joins TRBV5-4 and TRBJ1-2, with D hard to call. Trimming stripped 4 bases from V and 8 bases from J, with 15 bases between. The length of the CDR3 is 13 residues. Germline values: CDR1 SGHNT, CDR2 YYREEE (reference sequence). The CDR3: CASSQGSGPGYTF. The CDR3 DNA reads TGTGCCAGCAGCCAAGGCAGCGGGCCGGGCTACACCTTC.

V usage is TRBV30 and J usage is TRBJ1-4; possible D gene TRBD1, 6 bases. CDR3 length equals 14 residues. CDR1 and CDR2 (germline): GTSNPN, SVGIG (reference sequence). Trimming removed 4 bases at V and 3 bases at J, with 12 bases between. The CDR3, as DNA: TGTGCCTGGACCGGGGGGCGAGCTAATGAAAAACTGTTTTTT. Translated, it gives CAWTGGRANEKLFF.

V gene TRBV9 combines with J gene TRBJ1-5; possible D gene TRBD1, 6 bases. The V gene lost 4 bases and the J gene lost 0 bases, with 11 bases spanning the gap. From germline, CDR1 is SGDLS and CDR2 YYNGEE. The CDR3 has 15 residues. This CDR3 is CASSLQGRSNQPQHF. The CDR3 DNA is TGTGCCAGCAGCCTACAGGGACGTAGCAATCAGCCCCAGCATTTT.

CDR3 coding DNA: TGCGCCAGCATCCCGGACAGGGCGGAGACCCAGTACTTC. It yields the protein CASIPDRAETQYF. J is TRBJ2-5 and V is TRBV10-2; 8 nucleotides align to TRBD1. CDR3 length: 13 residues. V lost 7 bases and J lost 5; bases outside the gene matches: 6. Germline CDR1 and CDR2: WSHSY and SAAADI.

The V gene is TRBV7-9, the J gene TRBJ2-7; TRBD2 agrees at 7 bases. V lost 4 bases and J lost 2; bases outside the gene matches: 11. This CDR3 contains 16 residues. The germline V gene encodes CDR1 SEHNR and CDR2 FQNEAQ (reference sequence). CDR3 DNA: TGTGCCAGCAGCTCACGTATAGGTGGGGGGGCCTACGAGCAGTACTTC. Protein sequence: CASSSRIGGGAYEQYF.

The gene calls are TRBV11-2 and TRBJ1-1; no clear D gene. V was clipped by 2 bases and J by 5 bases, with 6 bases between them. Germline V gene sequence: CDR1 SGHAT, CDR2 FQNNGV. This CDR3 comprises 12 residues. CDR3 region: CASSLSGTEAFF. CDR3 in DNA: TGTGCCAGCAGCTTATCGGGAACTGAAGCTTTCTTT.

The chain couples TRBV4-1 to TRBJ2-1; no definite D call. Trimming took off 1 base at V and 5 bases at J, with 3 bases between the two ends. Germline CDR1 is MGHRA and CDR2 is YSYEKL. CDR3 length equals 12 residues. CDR3 region: CASSQAHNEQFF. The CDR3 DNA is TGCGCCAGCAGCCAAGCTCACAATGAGCAGTTCTTC.

This clone was picked up a small number of times. The chain is built from TRBV28 and TRBJ1-1; maybe TRBD1 (5 bases). The germline V and J ends were trimmed by 8 bases and 0 bases, with 7 bases remaining between them. The CDR3 extends over 12 amino acids. The V gene's germline CDR1 is MDHEN and CDR2 SYDVKM. The CDR3 nucleotides read TGTGCCAGCGACAGTATGAACACTGAAGCTTTCTTT. It is translated as CASDSMNTEAFF.

The gene calls are TRBV5-1 and TRBJ1-5; tentative D call: TRBD1 (5 bases). Germline CDR1 reads SGHRS; CDR2 reads YFSETQ. The CDR3 is made up of 15 amino acids. The ends were cut back, 4 bases at V and 4 bases at J, with 15 bases in the middle. This CDR3 reads CASSAVGGTNQPQHF. CDR3 coding DNA: TGCGCCAGCAGCGCGGTCGGGGGGACTAATCAGCCCCAGCATTTT.

Only a few counts were recorded for this clone. This sequence joins TRBV9 and TRBJ2-1, with 8 bases aligning to TRBD2. The CDR3 is 15 amino acids. Germline CDR1 SGDLS, CDR2 YYNGEE. Losses at the gene ends were 2 bases for V and 10 bases for J; bases not matched to a gene: 11. CDR3 loop: CASSVRTSSVREQFF. CDR3 nucleotides: TGTGCCAGCAGCGTTCGGACTAGCAGTGTCAGGGAGCAGTTCTTC.

This clone was recorded a few times. This CDR3 is CASSLALERDRGTEAFF. The CDR3 nucleotides are TGTGCCAGCAGCTTAGCCCTAGAAAGGGACAGGGGGACTGAAGCTTTCTTT. This chain links TRBV7-3 with TRBJ1-1, with TRBD1 matching 11 bases. Germline values: CDR1 SGHTA, CDR2 FQGTGA. This CDR3 is 17 amino acids long. J was trimmed by 5 bases and V by 2 bases; bases with no gene match: 10.

This clone occurred a few times. The gene calls are TRBV9 and TRBJ2-7; a possible D gene is TRBD2 (5 bases). CDR1 SGDLS and CDR2 YYNGEE come from the germline V gene. The V end lost 0 bases, the J end lost 2 bases, and 9 bases lay between the germline ends. The CDR3 runs to 14 residues. CDR3 coding DNA: TGTGCCAGCAGCGTAGTCCCTAGCACCTACGAGCAGTACTTC. This translates into CASSVVPSTYEQYF.

This clone appeared a few times. The chain uses TRBV4-2 and TRBJ1-5; the D is unclear. There are 16 residues in the CDR3. V lost 0 bases and J lost 1, with 10 bases in between. Germline CDR1 reads LGHNA; CDR2 reads YNFKEQ. CDR3 amino acids: CASSQDDVRSNQPQHF. The CDR3 nucleotides read TGTGCCAGCAGCCAAGATGATGTTAGAAGCAATCAGCCCCAGCATTTT.

The J gene is TRBJ2-2, the V gene TRBV19; tentatively, D is TRBD2 (6 bases). The CDR3 has 14 residues. Trimming removed 5 bases from V and 5 bases from J, with 12 bases in between. Germline CDR1 is LNHDA and CDR2 is SQIVND (reference sequence). This CDR3 reads CASSFLGGTGELFF. The DNA of the CDR3 is TGTGCCAGTAGTTTTTTGGGGGGTACCGGGGAGCTGTTTTTT.

This clone appeared a few times. V and J are TRBV29-1 and TRBJ1-2; unclear D gene. The germline V gene encodes CDR1 SQVTM and CDR2 ANQGSEA. The CDR3 spans 12 residues. With 4 bases removed from V and 0 bases from J, the gap between germline ends came to 6 bases. The CDR3 coding sequence is TGCAGCGTTGGCACGGCTAACTATGGCTACACCTTC. Encoded protein: CSVGTANYGYTF.